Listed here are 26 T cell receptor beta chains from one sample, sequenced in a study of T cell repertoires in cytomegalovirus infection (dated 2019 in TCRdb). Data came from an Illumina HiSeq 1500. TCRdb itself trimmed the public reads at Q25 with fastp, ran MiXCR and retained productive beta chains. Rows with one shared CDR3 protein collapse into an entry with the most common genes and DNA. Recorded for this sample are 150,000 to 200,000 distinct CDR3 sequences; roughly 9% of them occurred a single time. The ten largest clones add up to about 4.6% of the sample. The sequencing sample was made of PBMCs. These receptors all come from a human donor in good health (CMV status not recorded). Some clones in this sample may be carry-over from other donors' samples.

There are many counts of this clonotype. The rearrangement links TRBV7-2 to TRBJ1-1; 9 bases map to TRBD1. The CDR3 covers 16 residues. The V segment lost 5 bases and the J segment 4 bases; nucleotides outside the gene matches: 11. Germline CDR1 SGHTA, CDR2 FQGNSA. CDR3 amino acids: CASSLSGQGWATEAFF. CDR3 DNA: TGTGCCAGCAGCCTTTCGGGACAGGGATGGGCCACTGAAGCTTTCTTT.

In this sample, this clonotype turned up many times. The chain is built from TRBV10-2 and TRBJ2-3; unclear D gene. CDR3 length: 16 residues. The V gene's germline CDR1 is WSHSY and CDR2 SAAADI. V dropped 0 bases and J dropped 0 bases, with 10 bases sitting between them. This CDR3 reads CASSESGGISTDTQYF. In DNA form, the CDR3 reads TGCGCCAGCAGTGAGTCAGGTGGCATTAGCACAGATACGCAGTATTTT.

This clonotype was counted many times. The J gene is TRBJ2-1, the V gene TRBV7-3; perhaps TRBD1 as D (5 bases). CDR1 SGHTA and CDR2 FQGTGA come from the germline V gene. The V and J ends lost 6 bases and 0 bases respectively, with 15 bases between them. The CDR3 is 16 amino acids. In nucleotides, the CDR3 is TGTGCCAGCAGGCCAAACTCGCAGGGCTCCTACAATGAGCAGTTCTTC. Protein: CASRPNSQGSYNEQFF.

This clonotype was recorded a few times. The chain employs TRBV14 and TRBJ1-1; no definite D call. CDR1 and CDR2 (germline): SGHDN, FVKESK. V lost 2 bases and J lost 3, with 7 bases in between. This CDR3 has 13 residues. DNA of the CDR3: TGTGCCAGCAGCCAACAGGCATACACTGAAGCTTTCTTT. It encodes CASSQQAYTEAFF.

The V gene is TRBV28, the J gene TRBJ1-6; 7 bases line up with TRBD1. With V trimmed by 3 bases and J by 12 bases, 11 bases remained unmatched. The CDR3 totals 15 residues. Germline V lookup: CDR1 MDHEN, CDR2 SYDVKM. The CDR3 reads CASSLPPTGTVPLHF. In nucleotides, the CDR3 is TGTGCCAGCAGTTTGCCCCCTACCGGGACAGTACCCCTCCACTTT. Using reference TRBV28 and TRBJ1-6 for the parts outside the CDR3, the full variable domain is DVKVTQSSRYLVKRTGEKVFLECVQDMDHENMFWYRQDPGLGLRLIYFSYDVKMKEKGDIPEGYSVSREKKERFSLILESASTNQTSMYLCASSLPPTGTVPLHFGNGTRLTVT.

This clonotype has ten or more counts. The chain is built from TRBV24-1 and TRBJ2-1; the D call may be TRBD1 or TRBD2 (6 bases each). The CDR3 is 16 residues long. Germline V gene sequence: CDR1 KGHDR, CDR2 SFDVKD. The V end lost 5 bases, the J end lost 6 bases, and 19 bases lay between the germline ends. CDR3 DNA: TGTGCCACCAGTGCTCTGGGGGGAAGGGACATCAATGAGCAGTTCTTC. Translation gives CATSALGGRDINEQFF.

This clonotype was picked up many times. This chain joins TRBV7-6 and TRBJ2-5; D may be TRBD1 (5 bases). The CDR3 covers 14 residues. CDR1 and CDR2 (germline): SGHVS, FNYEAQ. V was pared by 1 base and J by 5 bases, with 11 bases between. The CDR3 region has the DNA TGTGCCAGCAGCTTAGAGGGGTATTCCGAGACCCAGTACTTC. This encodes CASSLEGYSETQYF.

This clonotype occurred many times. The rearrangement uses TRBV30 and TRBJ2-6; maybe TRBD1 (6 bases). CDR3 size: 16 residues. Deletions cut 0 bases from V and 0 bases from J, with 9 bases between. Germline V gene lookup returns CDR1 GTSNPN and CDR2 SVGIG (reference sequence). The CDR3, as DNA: TGTGCCTGGAGTGTACAGGGCGTCTCTGGGGCCAACGTCCTGACTTTC. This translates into CAWSVQGVSGANVLTF.

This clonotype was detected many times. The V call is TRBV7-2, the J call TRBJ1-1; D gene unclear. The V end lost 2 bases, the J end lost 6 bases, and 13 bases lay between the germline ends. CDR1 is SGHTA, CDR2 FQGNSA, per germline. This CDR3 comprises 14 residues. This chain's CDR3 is CASSLIAHPPEAFF. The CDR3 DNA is TGTGCCAGCAGCTTAATTGCCCACCCCCCTGAAGCTTTCTTT. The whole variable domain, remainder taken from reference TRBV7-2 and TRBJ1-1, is GAGVSQSPSNKVTEKGKDVELRCDPISGHTALYWYRQSLGQGLEFLIYFQGNSAPDKSGLPSDRFSAERTGGSVSTLTIQRTQQEDSAVYLCASSLIAHPPEAFFGQGTRLTVV.

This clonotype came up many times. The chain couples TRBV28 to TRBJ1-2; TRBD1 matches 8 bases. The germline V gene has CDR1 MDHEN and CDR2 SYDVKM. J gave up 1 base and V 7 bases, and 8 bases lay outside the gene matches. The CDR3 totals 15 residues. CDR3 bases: TGTGCCAGCACCCCGGGACAGGCATTTAACTATGGCTACACCTTC. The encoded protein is CASTPGQAFNYGYTF.

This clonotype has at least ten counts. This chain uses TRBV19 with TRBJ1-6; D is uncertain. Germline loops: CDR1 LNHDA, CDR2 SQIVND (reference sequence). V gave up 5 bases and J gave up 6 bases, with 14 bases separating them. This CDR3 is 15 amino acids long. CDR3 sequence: CASSPRTSPNSPLHF. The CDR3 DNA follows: TGTGCCAGTAGTCCCCGGACCAGTCCTAATTCACCCCTCCACTTT.

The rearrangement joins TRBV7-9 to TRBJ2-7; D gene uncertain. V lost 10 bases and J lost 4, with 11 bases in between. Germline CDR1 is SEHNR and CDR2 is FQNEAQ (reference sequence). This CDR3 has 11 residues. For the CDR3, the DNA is TGTGCCATCCTCTTAGGATACGAGCAGTACTTC. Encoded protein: CAILLGYEQYF.

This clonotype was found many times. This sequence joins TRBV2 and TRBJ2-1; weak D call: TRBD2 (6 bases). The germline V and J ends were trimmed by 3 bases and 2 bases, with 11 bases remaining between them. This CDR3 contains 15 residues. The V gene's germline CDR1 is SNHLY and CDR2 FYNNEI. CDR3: CASSEGGVTYNEQFF. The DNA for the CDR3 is TGTGCCAGCAGTGAGGGGGGAGTAACCTACAATGAGCAGTTCTTC.

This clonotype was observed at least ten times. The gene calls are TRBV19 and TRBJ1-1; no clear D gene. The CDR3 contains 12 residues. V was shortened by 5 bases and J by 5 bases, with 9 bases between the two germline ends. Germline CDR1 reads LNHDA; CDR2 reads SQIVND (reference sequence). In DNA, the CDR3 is TGTGCCAGTAGTTTGGCCGCTACTGAAGCTTTCTTT. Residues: CASSLAATEAFF.

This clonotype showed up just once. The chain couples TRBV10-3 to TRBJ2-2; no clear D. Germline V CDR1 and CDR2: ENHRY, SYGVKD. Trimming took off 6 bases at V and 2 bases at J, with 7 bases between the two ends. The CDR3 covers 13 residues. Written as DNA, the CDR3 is TGTGCCATCAGGGTTCAAAACACCGGGGAGCTGTTTTTT. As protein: CAIRVQNTGELFF.

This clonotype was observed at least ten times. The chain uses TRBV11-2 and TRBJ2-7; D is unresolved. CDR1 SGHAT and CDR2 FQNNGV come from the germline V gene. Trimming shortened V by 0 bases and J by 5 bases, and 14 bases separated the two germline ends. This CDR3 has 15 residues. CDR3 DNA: TGTGCCAGCAGCTTAGAGTTCCCTTTCAAGCACGAGCAGTACTTC. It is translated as CASSLEFPFKHEQYF.

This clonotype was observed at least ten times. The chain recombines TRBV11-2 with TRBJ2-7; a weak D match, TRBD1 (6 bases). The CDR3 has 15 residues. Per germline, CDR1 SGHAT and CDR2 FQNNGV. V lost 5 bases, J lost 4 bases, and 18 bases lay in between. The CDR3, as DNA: TGTGCCAGCAGCCCTACCGGGACATTGGGATACGAGCAGTACTTC. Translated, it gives CASSPTGTLGYEQYF.

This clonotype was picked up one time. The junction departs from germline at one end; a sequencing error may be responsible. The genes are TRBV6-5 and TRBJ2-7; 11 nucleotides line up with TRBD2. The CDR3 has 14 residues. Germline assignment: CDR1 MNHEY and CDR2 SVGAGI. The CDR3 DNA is TGTGCCTGCAGTGCCGGGACTAGCGGATACGAGCAGTACTTC. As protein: CACSAGTSGYEQYF.

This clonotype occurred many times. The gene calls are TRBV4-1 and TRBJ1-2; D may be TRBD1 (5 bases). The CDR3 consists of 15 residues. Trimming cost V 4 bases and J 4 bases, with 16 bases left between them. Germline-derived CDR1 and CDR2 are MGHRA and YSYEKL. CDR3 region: CASSLGLGPGYGYTF. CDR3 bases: TGCGCCAGCAGCCTGGGACTGGGTCCGGGCTATGGCTACACCTTC.

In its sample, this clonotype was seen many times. Here the CDR3 DNA reads TGTGCCAGCCGCCCCTCGGGAACAAAGAACACTGAAGCTTTCTTT. Its protein is CASRPSGTKNTEAFF. The V call is TRBV2, the J call TRBJ1-1; D is unresolved. Germline loops: CDR1 SNHLY, CDR2 FYNNEI. V was shortened by 8 bases and J by 1 base, with 17 bases between the two germline ends. The CDR3 length is 15 residues.

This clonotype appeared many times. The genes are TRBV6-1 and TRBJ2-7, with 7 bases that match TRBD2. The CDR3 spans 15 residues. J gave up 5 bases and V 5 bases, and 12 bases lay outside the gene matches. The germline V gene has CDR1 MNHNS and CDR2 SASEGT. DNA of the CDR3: TGTGCCAGCAGTCCTTTGGGGGGGGGTAGAGACGAGCAGTACTTC. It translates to CASSPLGGGRDEQYF.

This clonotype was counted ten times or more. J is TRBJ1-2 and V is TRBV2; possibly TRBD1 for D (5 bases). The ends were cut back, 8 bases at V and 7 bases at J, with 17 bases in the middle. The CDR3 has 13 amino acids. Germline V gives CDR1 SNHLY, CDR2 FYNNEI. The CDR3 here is CASEDLGVAGYTF. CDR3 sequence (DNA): TGTGCCAGCGAAGATCTAGGGGTTGCTGGCTACACCTTC.

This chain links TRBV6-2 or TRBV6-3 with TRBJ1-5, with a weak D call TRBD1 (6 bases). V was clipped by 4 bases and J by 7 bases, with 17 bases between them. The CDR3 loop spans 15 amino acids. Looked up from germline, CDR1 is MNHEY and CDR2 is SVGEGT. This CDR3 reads CASSLAGAHIQPQHF. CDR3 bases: TGTGCCAGCAGTTTGGCAGGGGCGCATATCCAGCCCCAGCATTTT.

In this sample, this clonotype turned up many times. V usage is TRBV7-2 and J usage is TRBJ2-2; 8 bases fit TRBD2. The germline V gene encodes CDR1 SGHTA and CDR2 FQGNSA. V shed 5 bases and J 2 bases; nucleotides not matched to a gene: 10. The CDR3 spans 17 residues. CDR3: CASSRWVAGGNTGELFF. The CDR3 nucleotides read TGTGCCAGCAGCCGCTGGGTGGCGGGGGGCAACACCGGGGAGCTGTTTTTT.

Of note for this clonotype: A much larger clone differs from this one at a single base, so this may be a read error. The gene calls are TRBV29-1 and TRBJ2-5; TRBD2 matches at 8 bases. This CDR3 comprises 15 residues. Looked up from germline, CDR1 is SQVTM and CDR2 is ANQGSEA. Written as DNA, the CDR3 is TGCAGCGTTCCCGCAGCAGCGGGAGTCCAAAAGACCCAGTACTTC. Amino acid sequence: CSVPAAAGVQKTQYF.

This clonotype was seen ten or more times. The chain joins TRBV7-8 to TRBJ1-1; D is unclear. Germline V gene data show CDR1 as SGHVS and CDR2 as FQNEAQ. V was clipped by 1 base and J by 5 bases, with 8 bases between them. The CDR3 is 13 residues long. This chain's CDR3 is CASSLEHKTEAFF. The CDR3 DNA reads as TGTGCCAGCAGCTTAGAGCACAAGACTGAAGCTTTCTTT.